This T cell receptor (beta chain) comes out of a study of shared clonotypes between healthy human individuals. Study-wide background: A couple of female and three male donors aged 18 to 49 were enrolled. General study results and limits: Generation probabilities of non-shared clonotypes were lower (relative to those shared by all four donors).

CD45RO-negative cells were positively selected for CCR7, leaving out terminally differentiated effector memory CD45RA+ cells. Only Caucasian adults living in Nashville, Tennessee made up the donor group. The ends were cut back, 3 bases at V and 0 bases at J, with 9 bases in the middle. Germline V gives CDR1 LNHDA, CDR2 SQIVND (reference sequence). The CDR3 contains 15 residues. Some clones are missing from TCRdb's copy, which holds only in-frame ones; the method was immunoSEQ multiplex PCR. The table records about 680,000 clones, 90% to 95% of them present only once. Concerning this clone: What it recognizes is unknown. Other nucleotide sequences in the sample specify the same CDR3.

The chain uses TRBV19 and TRBJ2-1; the D is unclear. The TCR comes from a young man in good health. What was sequenced was naive CD8+ T cells sorted from blood. CDR3 residues: CASSIGPSSYNEQFF. The CDR3 DNA reads TGTGCCAGTAGTATCGGGCCGAGCTCCTACAATGAGCAGTTCTTC. Full variable domain (outside the CDR3, taken from reference TRBV19 and TRBJ2-1): DGGITQSPKYLFRKEGQNVTLSCEQNLNHDAMYWYRQDPGQGLRLIYYSQIVNDFQKGDIAEGYSVSREKKESFPLTVTSAQKNPTAFYLCASSIGPSSYNEQFFGPGTRLTVL.